This T cell receptor (beta chain) was found in a study of T cell repertoires in cytomegalovirus infection. Overall study: CMV infection plus the matching HLA type was flagged by public TCR beta signatures.

Study outcomes and limitations: Using cumulative public TCR beta family frequency, the authors identified those who carried CMV together with the relevant HLA.

Per the germline V gene, CDR1 is MNHNY and CDR2 is SVGAGI (reference sequence). This CDR3 contains 14 residues. The germline V and J ends were trimmed by 7 bases and 2 bases, with 15 bases remaining between them. TCRdb reprocessed the reads with MiXCR, giving one entry per CDR3 protein. The sample holds roughly 630,000 distinct CDR3 sequences; more than 20% are singletons and the top ten take 8%. This clonotype was picked up a small number of times. Its specificity is not known. J is TRBJ2-7 and V is TRBV6-6; no clear D gene. The origin of this receptor is a human donor in good health (CMV status not recorded). Some clones in this sample may be carry-over from other donors' samples. Sequencing was performed on CD8+ T cells from PBMCs. As DNA, the CDR3 is TGTGCCAGCACCTCCTCAGGATCCCCCTACGAGCAGTACTTC. Its translation: CASTSSGSPYEQYF.